This T cell receptor (beta chain) was documented in a study of blood T cell repertoires in COVID-19. Whole-study context: Collection of acute and convalescent COVID-19 samples took place in the United States, Italy and Spain. T cells, B-cell-depleted T cells, or PBMCs supplied cDNA or gDNA.

V shed 4 bases, J shed 4 bases, and the junction held 7 bases outside the gene matches. The CDR3 consists of 14 residues. CDR1 and CDR2 from the germline V gene are SGHDT and YYEEEE. In the original analysis: Reference gene primer amplification in the assay estimated nucleated cell counts. TCRdb's table, derived via immunoSEQ multiplex PCR, lists solely in-frame clones and lacks some. The DNA was the basis for D and trimming; V, J and clone size are from that table. The sample yields over 250,000 clones, approximately 86% seen once. The sequencing sample was made of peripheral blood. The clonotype was recovered from a middle-aged man who had recovered from COVID-19. The J gene is TRBJ1-2, the V gene TRBV5-6, with TRBD1 matching over 7 bases. CDR3 sequence reads: CASSGTNRGYGYTF. The CDR3 DNA follows: TGTGCCAGCAGCGGAACGAACAGGGGCTATGGCTACACCTTC.